The present TCR beta chain was sequenced within a study of cytomegalovirus exposure and HLA in healthy donors. Whole-study results and caveats: The CMV antigen specificity of three CMV-associated chains was confirmed through in vitro analysis.

Researchers ran the PCR with 60 Vbeta and 13 Jbeta primers. Libraries were prepared by immunoSEQ multiplex PCR; TCRdb keeps only in-frame clonotypes and omits some of them. The sample holds around 210,000 clones. V was cut by 3 bases and J by 4 bases, with 7 bases left in between. Per the germline V gene, CDR1 is SNHLY and CDR2 is FYNNEI. The CDR3 has 13 residues. Comment on this clone: No antigen is known for it.

Sequencing was performed on PBMCs. This receptor was taken from a girl aged 2-10 years in good health and CMV-seropositive. J is TRBJ1-3 and V is TRBV2; D not certain. CDR3 sequence (DNA): TGTGCCAGCAGTGACAGGAGGGGAAACACCATATATTTT. Amino acids: CASSDRRGNTIYF.